The present T cell receptor (beta chain) was sequenced within a study of CD8 T cells in ankylosing spondylitis. Concerning this clonotype: Its specificity is unknown.

Germline loops: CDR1 SGHRS, CDR2 YFSETQ. The CDR3 sequence is 16 residues long. V shed 3 bases and J shed 7 bases, with 17 bases lying between them. Whole-study results and caveats: Among TCR beta sequences, a motif of eight or nine highly homologous variants appeared characteristic of ankylosing spondylitis blood.

TCRdb redid the calling of the 5' RACE reads with MiXCR, one entry per CDR3 protein. The top ten clones hold 19% of a sample with more than 600,000 distinct CDR3 sequences, 15% to 20% of them seen once. This TCR derives from a male donor with ankylosing spondylitis. This chain connects TRBV5-1 to TRBJ1-6, with D possibly TRBD1 on 5 matching bases. Material for sequencing was blood, either unsorted or a sorted T cell fraction (not recorded which). The CDR3 bases are TGCGCCAGCAGCTCTAGAGCCGGGACGGTAAATTCACCCCTCCACTTT. Its protein product is CASSSRAGTVNSPLHF.